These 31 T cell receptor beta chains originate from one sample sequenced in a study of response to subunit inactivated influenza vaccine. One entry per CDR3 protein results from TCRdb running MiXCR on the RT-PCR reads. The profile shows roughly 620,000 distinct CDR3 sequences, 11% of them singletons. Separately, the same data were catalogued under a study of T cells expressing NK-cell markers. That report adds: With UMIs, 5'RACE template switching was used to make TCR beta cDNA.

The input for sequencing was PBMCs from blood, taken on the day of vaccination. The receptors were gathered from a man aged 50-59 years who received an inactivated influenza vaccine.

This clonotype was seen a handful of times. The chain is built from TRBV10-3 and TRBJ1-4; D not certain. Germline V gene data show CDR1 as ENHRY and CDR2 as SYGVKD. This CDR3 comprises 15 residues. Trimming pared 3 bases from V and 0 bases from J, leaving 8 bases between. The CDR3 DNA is TGTGCCATCAGTGAAAACACAGCAACTAATGAAAAACTGTTTTTT. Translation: CAISENTATNEKLFF.

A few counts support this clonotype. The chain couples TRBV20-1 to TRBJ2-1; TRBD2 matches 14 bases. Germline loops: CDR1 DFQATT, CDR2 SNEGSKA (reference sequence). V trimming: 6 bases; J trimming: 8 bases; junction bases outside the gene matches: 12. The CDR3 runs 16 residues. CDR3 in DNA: TGCAGTGCCGTAGGACTAGCGGGAGGTTTGATCGATGAGCAGTTCTTC. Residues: CSAVGLAGGLIDEQFF.

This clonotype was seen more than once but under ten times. The CDR3, as DNA: TGCAGTGCTAGGACCATACTGGCCGAGCAGTACTTC. Protein product: CSARTILAEQYF. V gene TRBV20-1 combines with J gene TRBJ2-7; D uncertain. This CDR3 comprises 12 residues. V lost 3 bases and J 6 bases, leaving 12 bases between the germline ends. CDR1 and CDR2 (germline): DFQATT, SNEGSKA (reference sequence).

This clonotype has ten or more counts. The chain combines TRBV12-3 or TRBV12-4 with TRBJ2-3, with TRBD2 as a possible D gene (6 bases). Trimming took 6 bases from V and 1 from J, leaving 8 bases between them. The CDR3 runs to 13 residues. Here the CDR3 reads CASRGTGTDTQYF. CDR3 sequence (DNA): TGTGCCAGCAGGGGGACTGGCACAGATACGCAGTATTTT.

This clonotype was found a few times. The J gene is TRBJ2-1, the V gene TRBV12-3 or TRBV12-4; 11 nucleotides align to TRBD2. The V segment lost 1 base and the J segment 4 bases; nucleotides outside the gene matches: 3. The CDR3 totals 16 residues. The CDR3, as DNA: TGTGCCAGCAGTTTAGGGGGACTAGCGGCTTACAATGAGCAGTTCTTC. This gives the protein CASSLGGLAAYNEQFF.

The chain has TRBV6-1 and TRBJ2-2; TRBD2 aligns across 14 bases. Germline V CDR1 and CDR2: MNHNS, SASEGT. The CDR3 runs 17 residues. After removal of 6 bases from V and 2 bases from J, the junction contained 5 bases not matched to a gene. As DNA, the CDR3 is TGTGCCAGCAGGACTAGCGGGGGGGGACTAAACACCGGGGAGCTGTTTTTT. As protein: CASRTSGGGLNTGELFF.

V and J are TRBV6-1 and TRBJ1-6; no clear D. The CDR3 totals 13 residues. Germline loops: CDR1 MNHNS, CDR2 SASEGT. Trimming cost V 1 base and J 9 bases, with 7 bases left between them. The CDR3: CASSEVYFSPLHF. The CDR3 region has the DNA TGTGCCAGCAGTGAAGTGTACTTTTCACCCCTCCACTTT.

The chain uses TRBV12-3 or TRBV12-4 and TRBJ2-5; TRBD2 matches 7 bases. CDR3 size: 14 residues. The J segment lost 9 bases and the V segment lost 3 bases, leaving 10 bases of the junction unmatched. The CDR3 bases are TGTGCCAGCAGTTTGAGCGGGGACCGTCTCGCCCAGTACTTC. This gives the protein CASSLSGDRLAQYF.

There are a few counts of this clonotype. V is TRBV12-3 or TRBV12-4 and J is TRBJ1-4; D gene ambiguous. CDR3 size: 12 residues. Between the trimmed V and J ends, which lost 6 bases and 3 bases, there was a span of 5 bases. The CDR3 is CASRRANEKLFF. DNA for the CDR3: TGTGCCAGCAGACGGGCTAATGAAAAACTGTTTTTT.

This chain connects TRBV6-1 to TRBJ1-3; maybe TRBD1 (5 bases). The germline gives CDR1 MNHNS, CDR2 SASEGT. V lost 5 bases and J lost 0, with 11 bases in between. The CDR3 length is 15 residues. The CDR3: CASSRDGSSGNTIYF. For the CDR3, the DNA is TGTGCCAGCAGTCGGGACGGAAGCTCTGGAAACACCATATATTTT.

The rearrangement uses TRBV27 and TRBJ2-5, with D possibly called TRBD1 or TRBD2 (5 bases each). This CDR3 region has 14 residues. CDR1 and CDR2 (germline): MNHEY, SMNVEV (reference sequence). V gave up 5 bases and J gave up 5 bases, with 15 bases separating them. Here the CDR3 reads CASSPRGDVETQYF. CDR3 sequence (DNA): TGTGCCAGCAGTCCCCGAGGGGACGTCGAGACCCAGTACTTC.

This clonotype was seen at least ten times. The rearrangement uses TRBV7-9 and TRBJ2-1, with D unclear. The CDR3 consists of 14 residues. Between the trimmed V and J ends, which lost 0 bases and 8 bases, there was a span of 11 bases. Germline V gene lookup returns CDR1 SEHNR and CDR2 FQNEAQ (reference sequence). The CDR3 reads CASSLANLIHEQFF. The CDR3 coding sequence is TGTGCCAGCAGCTTAGCGAATCTGATACATGAGCAGTTCTTC.

DNA for the CDR3: TGTGCCAGCTCACCGCCATTAGGGATGGGCTACGAGCAGTACTTC. This codes for CASSPPLGMGYEQYF. V usage is TRBV18 and J usage is TRBJ2-7, with no clear D. From germline, CDR1 is KGHSH and CDR2 LQKENI. The V and J ends lost 3 bases and 3 bases respectively, with 15 bases between them. There are 15 residues in the CDR3.

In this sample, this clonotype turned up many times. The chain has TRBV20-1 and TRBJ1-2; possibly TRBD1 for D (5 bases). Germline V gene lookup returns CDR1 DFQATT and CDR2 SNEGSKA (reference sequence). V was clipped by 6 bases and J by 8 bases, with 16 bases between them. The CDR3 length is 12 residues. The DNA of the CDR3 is TGCAGTGCGGGAGGGACCCGGCGGGGCTACACCTTC. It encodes CSAGGTRRGYTF.

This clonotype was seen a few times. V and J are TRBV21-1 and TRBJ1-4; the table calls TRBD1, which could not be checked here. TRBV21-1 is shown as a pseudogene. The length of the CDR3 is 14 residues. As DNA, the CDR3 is TGTGCCAGCAGCCCAGGACGGGGTGGGGAAAAACTGTTTTTT. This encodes CASSPGRGGEKLFF.

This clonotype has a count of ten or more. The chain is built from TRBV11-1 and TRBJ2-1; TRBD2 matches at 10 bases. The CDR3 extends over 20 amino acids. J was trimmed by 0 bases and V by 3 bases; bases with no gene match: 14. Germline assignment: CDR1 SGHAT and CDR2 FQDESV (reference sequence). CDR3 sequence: CASSFLTGLSGRVSYNEQFF. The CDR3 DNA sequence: TGTGCCAGCAGCTTCTTAACGGGGTTAAGCGGGAGGGTCTCCTACAATGAGCAGTTCTTC.

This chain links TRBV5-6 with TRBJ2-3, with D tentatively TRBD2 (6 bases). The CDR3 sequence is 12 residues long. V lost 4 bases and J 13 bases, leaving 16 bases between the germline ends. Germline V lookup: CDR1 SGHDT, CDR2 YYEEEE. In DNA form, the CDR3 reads TGTGCCAGCAGCCCGACCCCCGGGGAGGAGTATTTT. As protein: CASSPTPGEEYF.

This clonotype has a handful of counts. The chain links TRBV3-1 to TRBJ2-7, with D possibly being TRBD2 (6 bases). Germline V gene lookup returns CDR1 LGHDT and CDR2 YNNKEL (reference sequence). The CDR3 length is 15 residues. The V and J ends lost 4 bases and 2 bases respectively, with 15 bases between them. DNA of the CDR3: TGTGCCAGCAGCCTTAGCGGCGCAGGACCCTACGAGCAGTACTTC. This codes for CASSLSGAGPYEQYF.

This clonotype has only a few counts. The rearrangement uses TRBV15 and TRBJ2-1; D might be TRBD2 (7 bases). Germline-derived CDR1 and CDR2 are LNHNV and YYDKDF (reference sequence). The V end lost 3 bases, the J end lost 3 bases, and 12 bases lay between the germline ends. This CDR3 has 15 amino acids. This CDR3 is CATSRDSGNYNEQFF. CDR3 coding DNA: TGTGCCACCAGCAGGGACAGCGGGAACTACAATGAGCAGTTCTTC.

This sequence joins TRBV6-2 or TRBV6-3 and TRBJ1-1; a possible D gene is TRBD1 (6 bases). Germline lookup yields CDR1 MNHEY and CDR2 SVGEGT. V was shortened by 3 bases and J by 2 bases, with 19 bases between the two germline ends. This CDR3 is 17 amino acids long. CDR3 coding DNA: TGTGCCAGCAGTTATCCGCTCCCACCGGGGGCTAACACTGAAGCTTTCTTT. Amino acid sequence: CASSYPLPPGANTEAFF.

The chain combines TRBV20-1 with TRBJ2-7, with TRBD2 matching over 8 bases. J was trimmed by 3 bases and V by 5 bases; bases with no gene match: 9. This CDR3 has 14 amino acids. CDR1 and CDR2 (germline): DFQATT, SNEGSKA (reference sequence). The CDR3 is CSADLAGRYYEQYF. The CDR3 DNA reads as TGCAGTGCTGATTTAGCGGGGCGATACTACGAGCAGTACTTC.

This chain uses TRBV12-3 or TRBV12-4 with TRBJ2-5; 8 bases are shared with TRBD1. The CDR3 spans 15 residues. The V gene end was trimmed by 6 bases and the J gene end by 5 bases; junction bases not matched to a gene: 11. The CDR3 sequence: CASRATGTGGETQYF. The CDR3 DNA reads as TGTGCCAGCAGGGCAACCGGGACAGGAGGGGAGACCCAGTACTTC.

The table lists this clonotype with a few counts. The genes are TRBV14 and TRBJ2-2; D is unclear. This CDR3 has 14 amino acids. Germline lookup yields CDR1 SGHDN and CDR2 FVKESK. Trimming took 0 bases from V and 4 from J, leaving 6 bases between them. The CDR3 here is CASSQDLFTGELFF. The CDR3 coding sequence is TGTGCCAGCAGCCAAGACTTATTCACCGGGGAGCTGTTTTTT.

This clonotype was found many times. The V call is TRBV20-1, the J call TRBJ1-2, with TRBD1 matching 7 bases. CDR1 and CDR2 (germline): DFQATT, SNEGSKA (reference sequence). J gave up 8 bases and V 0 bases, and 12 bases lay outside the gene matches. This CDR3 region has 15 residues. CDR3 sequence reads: CSARDIGQATYGYTF. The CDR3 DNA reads TGCAGTGCTAGAGATATAGGACAGGCGACCTACGGCTACACCTTC.

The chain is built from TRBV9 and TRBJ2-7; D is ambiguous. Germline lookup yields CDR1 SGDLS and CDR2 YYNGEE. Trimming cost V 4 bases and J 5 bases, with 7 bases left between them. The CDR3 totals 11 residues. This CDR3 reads CASSSDDEQYF. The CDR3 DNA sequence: TGTGCCAGCAGCTCCGACGACGAGCAGTACTTC. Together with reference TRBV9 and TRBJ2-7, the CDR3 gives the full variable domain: DSGVTQTPKHLITATGQRVTLRCSPRSGDLSVYWYQQSLDQGLQFLIQYYNGEERAKGNILERFSAQQFPDLHSELNLSSLELGDSALYFCASSSDDEQYFGPGTRLTVT.

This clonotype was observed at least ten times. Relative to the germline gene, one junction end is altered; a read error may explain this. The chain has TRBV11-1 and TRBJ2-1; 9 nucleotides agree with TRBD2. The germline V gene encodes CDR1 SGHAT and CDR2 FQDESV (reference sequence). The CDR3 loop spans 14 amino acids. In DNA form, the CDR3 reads TGTGCCAGCAGCGTAGCGGGAGAGGTCGGTGAGCAGTTCTTC. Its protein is CASSVAGEVGEQFF.

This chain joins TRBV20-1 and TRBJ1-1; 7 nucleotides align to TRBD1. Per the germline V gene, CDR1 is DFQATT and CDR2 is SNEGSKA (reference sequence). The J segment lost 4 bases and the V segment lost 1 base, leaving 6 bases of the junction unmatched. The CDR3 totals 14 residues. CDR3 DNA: TGCAGTGCTAGAGTTTCAGGGGGGGTCACTGAAGCTTTCTTT. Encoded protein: CSARVSGGVTEAFF.

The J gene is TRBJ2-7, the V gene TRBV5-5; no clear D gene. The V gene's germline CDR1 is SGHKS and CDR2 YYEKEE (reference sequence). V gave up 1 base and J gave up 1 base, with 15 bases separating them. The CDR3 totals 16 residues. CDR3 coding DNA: TGTGCCAGCAGCTTGTTTGTCTCCCTCCAATCCTACGAGCAGTACTTC. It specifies CASSLFVSLQSYEQYF.

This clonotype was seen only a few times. The CDR3 bases are TGTGCCAGCACCAGATTTGGATCTAATGAGCAGTTCTTC. This encodes CASTRFGSNEQFF. This chain links TRBV2 with TRBJ2-1, with D hard to call. This CDR3 has 13 amino acids. Germline V gene sequence: CDR1 SNHLY, CDR2 FYNNEI. The ends were cut back, 7 bases at V and 7 bases at J, with 14 bases in the middle. Looking up the rest from reference TRBV2 and TRBJ2-1 gives the full variable domain: EPEVTQTPSHQVTQMGQEVILRCVPISNHLYFYWYRQILGQKVEFLVSFYNNEISEKSEIFDDQFSVERPDGSNFTLKIRSTKLEDSAMYFCASTRFGSNEQFFGPGTRLTVL.

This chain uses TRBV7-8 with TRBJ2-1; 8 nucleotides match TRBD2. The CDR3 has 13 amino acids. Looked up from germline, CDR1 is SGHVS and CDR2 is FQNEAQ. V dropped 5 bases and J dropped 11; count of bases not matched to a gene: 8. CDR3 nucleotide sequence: TGTGCCAGCAGCCCTCCGGGGGGGGGAAAGCAGTTCTTC. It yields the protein CASSPPGGGKQFF.

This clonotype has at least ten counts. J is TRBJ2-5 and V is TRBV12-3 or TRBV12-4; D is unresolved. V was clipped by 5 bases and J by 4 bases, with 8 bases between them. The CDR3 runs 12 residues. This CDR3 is CASSPNRETQYF. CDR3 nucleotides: TGTGCCAGCAGTCCCAACCGAGAGACCCAGTACTTC.